The source of this T cell receptor (beta chain) is a study of T cell changes during pregnancy in multiple sclerosis. The CDR3 totals 13 residues. Germline CDR1 SGHDT, CDR2 YYEEEE. Trimming took 6 bases from V and 2 from J, leaving 11 bases between them. The repertoire was sequenced with immunoSEQ multiplex PCR; TCRdb's copy has only in-frame clones and lacks some. Among roughly 56,000 clones listed, more than 80% were seen once. Sequenced here: CD4+ T cells from peripheral blood mononuclear cells, sampled after pregnancy. The receptor's source is a female donor in good health, enrolled as a control in a pregnancy study. The genes are TRBV5-6 and TRBJ2-5; possibly TRBD2 for D (5 bases). The CDR3 DNA sequence: TGTGCCAGCATCCTCCGGGAACAAGAGACCCAGTACTTC. It encodes CASILREQETQYF. Looking up the rest from reference TRBV5-6 and TRBJ2-5 gives the full variable domain: DAGVTQSPTHLIKTRGQQVTLRCSPKSGHDTVSWYQQALGQGPQFIFQYYEEEERQRGNFPDRFSGHQFPNYSSELNVNALLLGDSALYLCASILREQETQYFGPGTRLLVL.